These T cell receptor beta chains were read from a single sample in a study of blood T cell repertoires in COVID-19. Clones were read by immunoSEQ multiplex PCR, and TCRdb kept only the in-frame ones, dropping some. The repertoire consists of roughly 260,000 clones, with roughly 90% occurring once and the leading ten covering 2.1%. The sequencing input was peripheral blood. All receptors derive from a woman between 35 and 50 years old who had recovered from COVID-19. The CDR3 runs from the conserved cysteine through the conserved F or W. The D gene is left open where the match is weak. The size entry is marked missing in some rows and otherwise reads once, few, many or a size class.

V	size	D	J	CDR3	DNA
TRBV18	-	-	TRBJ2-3	CASSPPTATDTQYF	TGTGCCAGCTCACCACCAACAGCCACAGATACGCAGTATTTT
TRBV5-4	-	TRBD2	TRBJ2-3	CASRRTSGTDTQYF	TGTGCCAGCCGGCGGACTAGCGGTACAGATACGCAGTATTTT
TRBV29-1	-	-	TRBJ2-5	CSVGRAQETQYF	TGCAGCGTTGGGCGGGCTCAAGAGACCCAGTACTTC
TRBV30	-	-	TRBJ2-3	CAWSRGSEDTQYF	TGTGCCTGGAGTCGGGGGTCCGAAGATACGCAGTATTTT
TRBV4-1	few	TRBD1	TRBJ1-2	CASSQDTGGYGYTF	TGCGCCAGCAGCCAAGATACAGGGGGCTATGGCTACACCTTC
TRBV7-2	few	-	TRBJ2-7	CASSLTGFGYEQYF	TGTGCCAGCAGCTTAACCGGGTTTGGCTACGAGCAGTACTTC
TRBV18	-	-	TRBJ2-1	CASSPRVANEQFF	TGTGCCAGCTCACCCCGCGTTGCGAATGAGCAGTTCTTC
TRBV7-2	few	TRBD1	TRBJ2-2	CASSVGGQGATGELFF	TGTGCCAGCAGCGTAGGGGGACAGGGGGCCACCGGGGAGCTGTTTTTT
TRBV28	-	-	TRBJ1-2	CASSPQVNYGYTF	TGTGCCAGCAGCCCGCAGGTTAACTATGGCTACACCTTC
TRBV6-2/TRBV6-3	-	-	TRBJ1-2	CASSYQGLGYTF	TGTGCCAGCAGTTACCAGGGTCTTGGCTACACCTTC
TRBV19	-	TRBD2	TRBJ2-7	CASSPGGASYEQYF	TGTGCCAGTAGTCCCGGGGGGGCCTCCTACGAGCAGTACTTC
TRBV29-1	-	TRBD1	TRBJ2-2	CSVHRGSTGELFF	TGCAGCGTCCACAGGGGGAGCACCGGGGAGCTGTTTTTT
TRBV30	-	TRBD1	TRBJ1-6	CAWSRGQNNSPLHF	TGTGCCTGGAGCCGGGGACAGAATAATTCACCCCTCCACTTT